These T cell receptor beta chains were read from a single sample in a study of PD-1 blockade in classical Hodgkin lymphoma. The assay was immunoSEQ multiplex PCR, and TCRdb's table has in-frame clones only and misses some. The table has 15,000 to 20,000 clones, about four fifths seen once; the top ten hold 13%. Sample: peripheral blood mononuclear cells (PBMCs), taken before the fourth cycle of nivolumab. The source is a human donor with classical Hodgkin lymphoma. CDR3s include the opening cysteine and the closing phenylalanine or tryptophan. The order of the fields is V gene, D gene, J gene, clone size, CDR3 DNA, CDR3 protein. A D gene is named only where the DNA matches it firmly. Size is stated for part of the rows, as once, few or many counts, or as a class when the clone is expanded.

>TRBV10-2|TRBD1|TRBJ2-2|.
TGCGCCAGCAGTGAGCACAGGGGAAGAGGCGGGGAGCTGTTTTTT
CASSEHRGRGGELFF
>TRBV5-1|TRBD1|TRBJ2-1|.
TGCGCCAGCAGCTTGGGGGGACAGAGCTACAATGAGCAGTTCTTC
CASSLGGQSYNEQFF
>TRBV5-1|.|TRBJ2-5|once
TGCGCCAGCAGCTCCAACCCAGGGTGGCAAGAGACCCAGTACTTC
CASSSNPGWQETQYF
>TRBV6-6|TRBD1|TRBJ2-5|.
TGTGCCAGCAGGGAGACAGGGAAAGAGACCCAGTACTTC
CASRETGKETQYF
>TRBV6-5|.|TRBJ1-4|.
TGTGCCAGCAGCCGCATGGGGGCGAGTGAAAAACTGTTTTTT
CASSRMGASEKLFF
>TRBV6-5|.|TRBJ2-7|.
TGTGCCAGCAGTTACAGGCCCCGGGACGGCTACGAGCAGTACTTC
CASSYRPRDGYEQYF
>TRBV5-4|.|TRBJ2-6|once
TGTGCCAGCAGCTATAAGAGCTCTGGGGCCAACGTCCTGACTTTC
CASSYKSSGANVLTF
>TRBV7-9|.|TRBJ2-1|.
TGTGCCAGCAGCTTACAGGGCGGCTCCTACAATGAGCAGTTCTTC
CASSLQGGSYNEQFF
>TRBV5-1|.|TRBJ1-5|.
TGCGCCAGCAGCTTGGGAGGGGTGAGCAATCAGCCCCAGCATTTT
CASSLGGVSNQPQHF
>TRBV2|.|TRBJ1-6|.
TGTGCCAGCCAAGGAGGGATATATAATTCACCCCTCCACTTT
CASQGGIYNSPLHF
>TRBV7-2|.|TRBJ1-2|.
TGTGCCAGCAGCTCGGGGCCCGGGTGGGATGGCTACACCTTC
CASSSGPGWDGYTF
>TRBV5-1|.|TRBJ2-5|.
TGCGCCAGCAGCTTGATGGGGCTTCGGGAGACCCAGTACTTC
CASSLMGLRETQYF
>TRBV7-3|.|TRBJ2-6|once
TGTGCCAGCAGCTTAATTGGGCCAGCCGGGGTCAACGTCCTGACTTTC
CASSLIGPAGVNVLTF
>TRBV5-1|.|TRBJ1-1|.
TGCGCCAGCAGCCAGGCGGCGAACACTGAAGCTTTCTTT
CASSQAANTEAFF
>TRBV7-2|.|TRBJ2-5|few
TGTGCCAGCAGCTTACATCTGAAACAAGAGACCCAGTACTTC
CASSLHLKQETQYF
>TRBV7-2|.|TRBJ2-5|.
TGTGCCAGCAGCTTAATCGGGAGCTATCAAGAGACCCAGTACTTC
CASSLIGSYQETQYF
>TRBV5-1|.|TRBJ1-2|.
TGCGCCAGCAGGCATACTAACTATGGCTACACCTTC
CASRHTNYGYTF
>TRBV11-1|TRBD2|TRBJ2-1|large
TGTGCCAGCAGCTTAAAAGGAGCGGGGGACCCTTTTGGCAATGAGCAGTTCTTC
CASSLKGAGDPFGNEQFF
>TRBV29-1|.|TRBJ1-3|.
TGCAGCGTGGGCCGGGACGAATACTCTGGAAACACCATATATTTT
CSVGRDEYSGNTIYF
>TRBV5-1|.|TRBJ2-3|few
TGCGCCAGCAGCTTATGGGGGCAGGGCACAGATACGCAGTATTTT
CASSLWGQGTDTQYF
>TRBV5-1|TRBD1|TRBJ2-1|.
TGCGCCAGCGGCCAGGGGGTCAATGAGCAGTTCTTC
CASGQGVNEQFF
>TRBV5-6|.|TRBJ1-5|once
TGTGCCAGCAGCTTGTCTTTCAATCAGCCCCAGCATTTT
CASSLSFNQPQHF
>TRBV7-9|.|TRBJ2-5|.
TGTGCCAGCAGCTTAGGTGGGATGCTCGGACAAGAGACCCAGTACTTC
CASSLGGMLGQETQYF
>TRBV5-1|.|TRBJ2-5|.
TGCGCCAGCAGCCTGGGACTGTTTTCAGAGACCCAGTACTTC
CASSLGLFSETQYF
>TRBV5-4|TRBD2|TRBJ2-5|.
TGTGCCAGCAGCCCAACGGGGGGGTACCAAGAGACCCAGTACTTC
CASSPTGGYQETQYF
>TRBV23-1|.|TRBJ2-6|.
TGCGCTAGCAGTCATCCTCCCTCGGGGGCGATGCAGACCAACGTCCTGACTTTC
CASSHPPSGAMQTNVLTF
>TRBV5-1|.|TRBJ2-7|.
TGCGCCAGCAGCTTGGGACTCGACGAGCAGTACTTC
CASSLGLDEQYF
>TRBV9|TRBD1|TRBJ2-4|.
TGTGCCAGCAGCGCCACCTCGGACTTGGGACAGGGGGCTATCATTCAGTACTTC
CASSATSDLGQGAIIQYF
>TRBV6-6|.|TRBJ1-5|few
TGTGCCAGCAGTTACTCGGCCGGGTTTGGAGCTCAGCCCCAGCATTTT
CASSYSAGFGAQPQHF
>TRBV5-1|.|TRBJ1-1|.
TGCGCCAGCAGCTTGGACGGGGGGAGTGGCACTGAAGCTTTCTTT
CASSLDGGSGTEAFF
>TRBV10-1|TRBD1|TRBJ1-5|.
TGCGCCAGCAGTGAGCCACAGGGGGTTTATAGCAATCAGCCCCAGCATTTT
CASSEPQGVYSNQPQHF
>TRBV4-3|.|TRBJ1-4|.
TGCGCCAGCAGCCAGGGGGCTCGGTGGGATGAAAAACTGTTTTTT
CASSQGARWDEKLFF
>TRBV2|.|TRBJ1-2|.
TGTGCCAGCAGTGAAATAGACTATGGCTACACCTTC
CASSEIDYGYTF
>TRBV7-8|.|TRBJ2-5|.
TGTGCCAGCAGCTTTTCCGCCGAGGCCGGCGCGACCCAGTACTTC
CASSFSAEAGATQYF
>TRBV2|.|TRBJ1-2|.
TGTGCCAGCAGTCGACAGACGAACTATGGCTACACCTTC
CASSRQTNYGYTF
>TRBV5-1|.|TRBJ1-1|.
TGCGCCAGCAGCTTGGATCTGGGGAGCCGGAACACTGAAGCTTTCTTT
CASSLDLGSRNTEAFF
>TRBV4-3|.|TRBJ2-2|.
TGCGCCAGCAGCCTGGAAGTTACCGGGGAGCTGTTTTTT
CASSLEVTGELFF
>TRBV9|TRBD2|TRBJ2-1|.
TGTGCCAGCAGTCTTAGCGGGGGGGCCGACGAGCAGTTCTTC
CASSLSGGADEQFF
>TRBV10-1|.|TRBJ2-3|.
TGCGCCAGCAGTGAGTCCACCGAAAAACCCACAGATACGCAGTATTTT
CASSESTEKPTDTQYF
>TRBV7-9|.|TRBJ2-7|.
TGTGCCAGCAGCTCCTCCGGGTACCCCTACGAGCAGTACTTC
CASSSSGYPYEQYF
>TRBV19|.|TRBJ1-1|.
TGTGCCAGTAGTTGGGGGAACACTGAAGCTTTCTTT
CASSWGNTEAFF